The clone carrying this T cell receptor (beta chain) was detected only a few times. The antigen is unknown. The data were taken from a study of T cells in Graves' hyperthyroidism and ophthalmopathy. Overall study context: Peripheral blood was obtained at initial diagnosis, preceding any treatment.

Not enrolled were patients with uncontrolled infection, other autoimmune disease, pregnancy or lactation. Regarding the study as a whole: Most thyroid clonotypes expanded above 0.001 appeared in blood too. A 13 V-J model separated ophthalmopathy from stable hyperthyroidism.

Deletions cut 5 bases from V and 3 bases from J, with 14 bases between. There are 15 residues in the CDR3. The germline gives CDR1 MNHNS, CDR2 SASEGT. Amplified TCR beta CDR3 regions came from RNA transcripts. RT-PCR in the first round (using the HTBI primer set) targeted the TCR CDR3. MiXCR, applied by TCRdb to the multiplex PCR reads, yields one record per CDR3 protein. Of 400,000 or so distinct CDR3 sequences listed, around 13% are singletons. The origin of this receptor is a woman under 40 with Graves' ophthalmopathy. Sequencing used blood. This sequence joins TRBV6-1 and TRBJ1-3, with D perhaps TRBD1 (5 bases). CDR3 protein: CASSRARGDGNTIYF. The CDR3 nucleotides are TGTGCCAGCAGTAGGGCCCGAGGGGATGGAAACACCATATATTTT.